One sample yielded the 25 T cell receptor beta chains listed below, sequenced in a study of CD8+CD57+ T cells in acquired aplastic anemia. Genomic DNA served as template for TCR beta VDJ and CDR3 profiling. From the reads, TCRdb called clonotypes with MiXCR, one entry per CDR3 protein. The repertoire holds about 180,000 distinct CDR3 sequences, with 63% as singletons. In patients chosen for sequencing, flow cytometry had shown CD8+CD57+ cell expansion. The source material was sorted CD4+, CD8+, or CD8+CD57+ T cells (not recorded which) from PBMCs. Receptors were obtained from a human donor with aplastic anemia.

This rearrangement joins TRBV25-1 to TRBJ2-7; D may be TRBD1 or TRBD2 (6 bases each). V was trimmed by 0 bases and J by 7 bases, leaving 16 bases between them. Germline assignment: CDR1 MGHDK and CDR2 SYGVNS. The CDR3 extends over 15 amino acids. CDR3 loop: CASSEYGGSSGEQYF. CDR3 bases: TGTGCCAGCAGTGAATACGGGGGCTCGAGCGGTGAGCAGTACTTC.

V usage is TRBV20-1 and J usage is TRBJ2-7, with 10 positions matching TRBD1. The CDR3 contains 13 residues. V was pared by 4 bases and J by 5 bases, with 5 bases of the junction left unmatched. Germline V gene lookup returns CDR1 DFQATT and CDR2 SNEGSKA (reference sequence). The CDR3 spells CSAKTGGYDEQYF. DNA for the CDR3: TGCAGTGCTAAGACAGGGGGCTACGACGAGCAGTACTTC.

Ten or more counts support this clonotype. The gene calls are TRBV6-7 and TRBJ2-6; D perhaps matches TRBD2 (6 bases). TRBV6-7 is identified as an open reading frame with a role that is uncertain. CDR3 length: 19 amino acids. V dropped 2 bases and J dropped 6 bases, with 23 bases sitting between them. The CDR3 DNA reads TGTGCCAGCAGTTACGTTCGGGGGATTAGGGATCTGGCGGCCAACGTCCTGACTTTC. Translation: CASSYVRGIRDLAANVLTF.

The genes are TRBV9 and TRBJ2-7; 8 bases are shared with TRBD2. CDR3 length equals 15 residues. The germline CDR1 and CDR2 sequences are SGDLS and YYNGEE. V was clipped by 3 bases and J by 4 bases; unmatched bases: 9. CDR3 loop: CASSASGGGSYEQYF. The DNA for the CDR3 is TGTGCCAGCAGCGCGAGCGGGGGAGGGTCATACGAGCAGTACTTC.

This chain joins TRBV5-1 and TRBJ2-6; no clear D gene. The CDR3 is 14 residues long. V lost 4 bases to trimming and J lost 0 bases, with 5 bases between them. Germline CDR1 and CDR2: SGHRS and YFSETQ. CDR3 nucleotide sequence: TGCGCCAGCAGCGACGGCTCTGGGGCCAACGTCCTGACTTTC. Protein: CASSDGSGANVLTF.

The chain has TRBV30 and TRBJ2-2; 7 positions match TRBD1. This CDR3 is 14 amino acids long. Germline assignment: CDR1 GTSNPN and CDR2 SVGIG (reference sequence). J was trimmed by 1 base and V by 5 bases; bases with no gene match: 4. CDR3 bases: TGTGCCTGGGTCCGGACAGGGAACACCGGGGAGCTGTTTTTT. It codes for CAWVRTGNTGELFF.

About this clonotype itself: The junction departs from the called germline gene at one end, perhaps through a read error. CDR3 residues: CASSDGTGSLAEAFF. The CDR3 DNA sequence: TGTGCCAGCAGCGACGGGACAGGAAGCCTCGCTGAAGCTTTCTTC. The chain carries TRBV7-3 and TRBJ1-1, with 8 bases lining up with TRBD1. This CDR3 spans 15 amino acids. Germline V gene data show CDR1 as SGHTA and CDR2 as FQGTGA.

The V gene is TRBV13, the J gene TRBJ2-7; D ambiguous. The CDR3 has 14 residues. Per the germline V gene, CDR1 is PRHDT and CDR2 is FYEKMQ (reference sequence). V lost 3 bases and J 0 bases, leaving 9 bases between the germline ends. CDR3 protein: CASSFGGSSYEQYF. CDR3 sequence (DNA): TGTGCCAGCAGCTTCGGCGGTAGCTCCTACGAGCAGTACTTC.

This chain uses TRBV12-3 or TRBV12-4 with TRBJ1-5, with 7 positions matching TRBD1. The V and J ends lost 6 bases and 9 bases, in that order; junction bases with no gene match: 5. CDR3 length: 12 amino acids. CDR3 DNA: TGTGCCAGCAGGTCACAGGGGCTGCCCCAGCATTTT. This gives the protein CASRSQGLPQHF.

The rearrangement uses TRBV2 and TRBJ2-3; tentative D call: TRBD2 (6 bases). With 6 bases removed from V and 4 bases from J, the gap between germline ends came to 20 bases. Looked up from germline, CDR1 is SNHLY and CDR2 is FYNNEI. This CDR3 has 16 residues. CDR3: CASRRRRDSAADTQYF. CDR3 DNA: TGTGCCAGCAGGAGGAGGAGGGACTCAGCGGCAGATACGCAGTATTTT.

This clonotype came up a few times. V and J are TRBV12-3 or TRBV12-4 and TRBJ2-7, with D perhaps TRBD1 (6 bases). The V end lost 3 bases, the J end lost 2 bases, and 8 bases lay between the germline ends. The CDR3 contains 13 residues. CDR3 nucleotide sequence: TGTGCCAGCAGTTTGAGGGGGACCTACGAGCAGTACTTC. Amino acids: CASSLRGTYEQYF.

The genes are TRBV20-1 and TRBJ2-1; 9 positions agree with TRBD2. This CDR3 comprises 15 residues. After removal of 0 bases from V and 5 bases from J, the junction contained 5 bases not matched to a gene. CDR1 and CDR2 from the germline V gene are DFQATT and SNEGSKA (reference sequence). CDR3 region: CSARDSGLANNEQFF. The CDR3 nucleotides are TGCAGTGCTAGAGATTCAGGACTAGCGAACAATGAGCAGTTCTTC.

Note on this clonotype: A much larger clone sits a single nucleotide away, making a read error possible. The CDR3 does not end in the conserved phenylalanine or tryptophan, so this is likely a read error. CDR3 nucleotides: TGTGCCACCAGCAGAGTTAGCGGGGGGGACGAGCAGTACTCC. It codes for CATSRVSGGDEQYS. V gene TRBV15 combines with J gene TRBJ2-7, with TRBD2 matching over 11 bases. Losses at the gene ends were 1 base for V and 5 bases for J; bases not matched to a gene: 1. The CDR3 totals 14 residues. The V gene's germline CDR1 is LNHNV and CDR2 YYDKDF (reference sequence).

This rearrangement joins TRBV7-2 to TRBJ1-1; D uncertain. V was trimmed by 4 bases and J by 5 bases, leaving 5 bases between them. In germline, CDR1 is SGHTA, CDR2 FQGNSA. This CDR3 comprises 11 residues. The DNA of the CDR3 is TGTGCCAGCAGCTCCCATACTGAAGCTTTCTTT. The encoded protein is CASSSHTEAFF. Filled out from reference TRBV7-2 and TRBJ1-1, the complete variable domain reads GAGVSQSPSNKVTEKGKDVELRCDPISGHTALYWYRQSLGQGLEFLIYFQGNSAPDKSGLPSDRFSAERTGGSVSTLTIQRTQQEDSAVYLCASSSHTEAFFGQGTRLTVV.

The chain carries TRBV7-6 and TRBJ1-2; 9 positions agree with TRBD1. This CDR3 is built from 16 residues. Germline V gene data show CDR1 as SGHVS and CDR2 as FNYEAQ. With 5 bases clipped from V and 3 bases from J, the junction kept 10 bases outside the gene matches. CDR3 in DNA: TGTGCCAGCAGCGCCCAATCACAGGGGGCATACTATGGCTACACCTTC. Encoded protein: CASSAQSQGAYYGYTF.

CDR3 DNA sequence: TGTGCCACCAGCAGAGAACAGTACGGCTACACCTTC. This codes for CATSREQYGYTF. V gene TRBV15 combines with J gene TRBJ1-2, with D unresolved. This CDR3 spans 12 amino acids. Trimming removed 0 bases from V and 8 bases from J, with 7 bases in between. Germline lookup yields CDR1 LNHNV and CDR2 YYDKDF (reference sequence).

This clonotype was observed many times. V usage is TRBV13 and J usage is TRBJ2-5; D is possibly TRBD1 or TRBD2 (5 bases each). The length of the CDR3 is 13 residues. V lost 0 bases, J lost 7 bases, and 9 bases lay in between. From germline, CDR1 is PRHDT and CDR2 FYEKMQ (reference sequence). The CDR3 reads CASSLGPGPTQYF. The CDR3 DNA follows: TGTGCCAGCAGCTTAGGTCCGGGGCCGACCCAGTACTTC.

This clonotype was seen a single time. The genes are TRBV7-4 and TRBJ2-4; possible D gene TRBD2, 6 bases. V shed 4 bases and J shed 0 bases, with 13 bases lying between them. The CDR3 contains 16 residues. Germline lookup yields CDR1 SGHVT and CDR2 SQSDAQ. CDR3: CASSSLRGLAKNIQYF. The CDR3 bases are TGTGCCAGCAGCTCCCTTCGGGGACTAGCCAAAAACATTCAGTACTTC.

This clonotype was observed many times. The chain uses TRBV12-3 or TRBV12-4 and TRBJ2-7, with TRBD2 matching 9 bases. The CDR3 sequence is 14 residues long. Losses at the gene ends were 6 bases for V and 1 base for J; bases not matched to a gene: 4. CDR3 nucleotides: TGTGCCAGCAGCGCGGGGGGGCAATCCTACGAGCAGTACTTC. Its protein is CASSAGGQSYEQYF.

The rearrangement links TRBV29-1 to TRBJ1-4, with TRBD1 identical over 7 bases. The CDR3 loop spans 15 amino acids. Trimming cost V 2 bases and J 3 bases; bases outside gene matches: 6. The germline CDR1 and CDR2 sequences are SQVTM and ANQGSEA. CDR3 sequence: CSVELRGQSNEKLFF. CDR3 DNA sequence: TGCAGCGTTGAATTACGGGGACAGTCTAATGAAAAACTGTTTTTT.

J is TRBJ2-3 and V is TRBV19; no definite D call. Between the trimmed V and J ends, which lost 5 bases and 0 bases, there was a span of 12 bases. Germline CDR1 is LNHDA and CDR2 is SQIVND (reference sequence). CDR3 length: 15 residues. CDR3 sequence: CASSDTGRSTDTQYF. The DNA for the CDR3 is TGTGCCAGTAGTGATACCGGACGGAGCACAGATACGCAGTATTTT.

The V gene is TRBV10-1, the J gene TRBJ2-7, with 13 bases identical to TRBD2. CDR1 WNHNN and CDR2 SYGVQD come from the germline V gene (reference sequence). The CDR3 runs to 15 residues. Losses at the gene ends were 2 bases for V and 2 bases for J; bases not matched to a gene: 0. CDR3: CASSEGLAGAYEQYF. Written as DNA, the CDR3 is TGCGCCAGCAGTGAGGGACTAGCGGGGGCCTACGAGCAGTACTTC.

The chain recombines TRBV7-9 with TRBJ2-1, with D possibly being TRBD1 (5 bases). Germline V gene data show CDR1 as SEHNR and CDR2 as FQNEAQ (reference sequence). The CDR3 covers 15 residues. V dropped 4 bases and J dropped 0 bases, with 10 bases sitting between them. CDR3 in amino acids: CASSSDRGSYNEQFF. The CDR3 region has the DNA TGTGCCAGCAGCTCGGATAGGGGCTCCTACAATGAGCAGTTCTTC.

With respect to this clonotype: At one end, the junction sequence differs from germline, possibly due to a read error. This chain joins TRBV7-6 and TRBJ1-6; a possible D gene is TRBD1 (5 bases). This CDR3 spans 16 amino acids. CDR1 and CDR2 from the germline V gene are SGHVS and FNYEAQ. CDR3 loop: CAGSLDIRTRRSPLHF. The CDR3 DNA reads TGTGCCGGCAGCTTAGATATAAGGACAAGGCGGTCACCCCTCCACTTT.

V and J are TRBV19 and TRBJ1-5, with 7 bases that match TRBD1. V trimming: 4 bases; J trimming: 9 bases; junction bases outside the gene matches: 18. Germline V gene sequence: CDR1 LNHDA, CDR2 SQIVND (reference sequence). The CDR3 has 17 residues. The CDR3 spells CASSTYMTGTALWPQHF. Here the CDR3 DNA reads TGTGCCAGTAGTACCTATATGACCGGGACAGCCCTTTGGCCCCAGCATTTT.